This T cell receptor (beta chain) was found in a study of blood T cell repertoires in COVID-19. In the study overall: Sites across the United States, Italy and Spain contributed samples from acute and convalescent COVID-19.

Original data processing: Amplification from reference gene primers served as the basis for estimated nucleated cell counts. Repertoires were generated with immunoSEQ multiplex PCR, while TCRdb's copy carries only in-frame clones and drops some. V, J and clone size are taken as reported in that table, and D and trimming were inferred from the DNA itself. The profile covers a few hundred thousand clones, with 65% to 90% appearing a single time and around 2.5% taken by the ten largest. V lost 4 bases and J 1 base, leaving 9 bases between the germline ends. The CDR3 length is 13 residues. Germline V CDR1 and CDR2: GTSNPN, SVGIG (reference sequence). Followed over time, Seattle patients had been enrolled while infection was active.

The genes are TRBV30 and TRBJ2-3; tentative D call: TRBD2 (5 bases). The TCR comes from a woman in her 70s with COVID-19, enrolled during active disease. The sample comprised peripheral blood. The DNA of the CDR3 is TGTGCCTGGAAGACGAGGGGCACAGATACGCAGTATTTT. Protein product: CAWKTRGTDTQYF.